This entry lists 18 T cell receptor beta chains sequenced from one sample in a study of read filtering for tumor transcriptome and immune sequencing. From roughly 390 ng of RNA, a library with molecular barcoded alpha/delta and beta/gamma adaptors was made. TCRdb re-analysed the reads in MiXCR, keeping a single row per CDR3 protein. In the table there are more than 30,000 distinct CDR3 sequences, approximately 15% of which are singletons. Sequenced sample: a population of CD138-negative cells sorted from bone marrow. The receptor set was obtained from a donor over 35 with multiple myeloma.

This clonotype was seen a few times. The chain links TRBV6-2 or TRBV6-3 to TRBJ2-2; TRBD2 agrees at 14 bases. From germline, CDR1 is MNHEY and CDR2 SVGEGT. The junction had 3 bases not matched to a gene; V was cut back by 4 bases and J by 5 bases. The CDR3 covers 16 residues. CDR3 nucleotides: TGTGCCAGCAGTTCCGGGACTAGCGGGAGAACCGGGGAGCTGTTTTTT. It codes for CASSSGTSGRTGELFF.

Here the CDR3 reads CASSESAGTGWGTEAFF. CDR3 DNA: TGTGCCAGCAGTGAATCCGCCGGGACAGGGTGGGGGACTGAAGCTTTCTTT. The chain couples TRBV25-1 to TRBJ1-1, with TRBD1 identical over 9 bases. There are 17 residues in the CDR3. The junction had 11 bases not matched to a gene; V was cut back by 1 base and J by 5 bases. Germline V gene sequence: CDR1 MGHDK, CDR2 SYGVNS.

This clonotype has at least ten counts. V usage is TRBV20-1 and J usage is TRBJ1-5; D call uncertain. With 0 bases removed from V and 4 bases from J, the gap between germline ends came to 7 bases. Germline assignment: CDR1 DFQATT and CDR2 SNEGSKA (reference sequence). The CDR3 loop spans 13 amino acids. The CDR3 bases are TGCAGTGCTAGAGAGGAGGAGAATCAGCCCCAGCATTTT. Translating gives CSAREEENQPQHF.

This clonotype was counted at least ten times. CDR3 sequence (DNA): TGTGCCAGCAGCTTCGGGACAGGCAGTGAGCAGTACTTC. Protein product: CASSFGTGSEQYF. The V call is TRBV7-2, the J call TRBJ2-7; 8 bases match TRBD1. The CDR3 is made up of 13 amino acids. Germline lookup yields CDR1 SGHTA and CDR2 FQGNSA. V lost 3 bases and J lost 7; bases outside the gene matches: 5. Variable domain in full (rest from reference TRBV7-2 and TRBJ2-7): GAGVSQSPSNKVTEKGKDVELRCDPISGHTALYWYRQSLGQGLEFLIYFQGNSAPDKSGLPSDRFSAERTGGSVSTLTIQRTQQEDSAVYLCASSFGTGSEQYFGPGTRLTVT.

This clonotype was detected many times. The chain is built from TRBV20-1 and TRBJ2-3; no firm D call. The germline gives CDR1 DFQATT, CDR2 SNEGSKA (reference sequence). Trimming cost V 4 bases and J 2 bases, with 13 bases left between them. This CDR3 has 14 residues. The CDR3 reads CSATERGYTDTQYF. CDR3 DNA sequence: TGCAGTGCTACAGAGAGAGGTTACACAGATACGCAGTATTTT.

In the case of this clonotype: A much more abundant neighbour one base away suggests this may be a read error. This chain connects TRBV7-6 to TRBJ2-5, with D tentatively TRBD1 (5 bases). The CDR3 has 15 amino acids. Germline lookup yields CDR1 SGHVS and CDR2 FNYEAQ. CDR3: CASSLNQGYQGTQYF. As DNA, the CDR3 is TGTGCCAGCAGCTTAAATCAGGGTTACCAAGGGACCCAGTACTTC.

This chain uses TRBV7-2 with TRBJ1-5; D remains ambiguous. V lost 0 bases and J 7 bases, leaving 7 bases between the germline ends. The length of the CDR3 is 13 residues. Germline CDR1 SGHTA, CDR2 FQGNSA. CDR3 in amino acids: CASSLATRQPQHF. Written as DNA, the CDR3 is TGTGCCAGCAGCTTAGCGACCAGGCAGCCCCAGCATTTT.

This clonotype was seen ten or more times. The chain couples TRBV10-2 to TRBJ1-1; D possibly corresponds to TRBD1 (6 bases). The CDR3 runs to 15 residues. Germline V gene data show CDR1 as WSHSY and CDR2 as SAAADI. V was pared by 2 bases and J by 6 bases, with 16 bases between. In DNA, the CDR3 is TGCGCCAGCAGTGAGCCCGACAGGTTAGGGGCTGAAGCTTTCTTT. It translates to CASSEPDRLGAEAFF.

This clonotype showed up many times. The V gene is TRBV7-6, the J gene TRBJ1-4, with D perhaps TRBD1 (5 bases). Germline CDR1 reads SGHVS; CDR2 reads FNYEAQ. The CDR3 contains 15 residues. V lost 5 bases and J 5 bases, leaving 15 bases between the germline ends. The DNA of the CDR3 is TGTGCCAGCAGCCTACATCGGGGGACGAATGAAAAACTGTTTTTT. Protein: CASSLHRGTNEKLFF.

On this clonotype itself: The germline gene is not matched at one end of the junction; a read error may be the cause. The rearrangement uses TRBV18 and TRBJ1-1; D possibly corresponds to TRBD1 (5 bases). This CDR3 is 15 amino acids long. Germline V gene sequence: CDR1 KGHSH, CDR2 LQKENI. In nucleotides, the CDR3 is TGTGCCAGCTCACGGCAACCCCGGGGGAACACTGGAGCTTTCTTT. This gives the protein CASSRQPRGNTGAFF. The full variable domain, in which reference TRBV18 and TRBJ1-1 provide the parts outside the CDR3, is NAGVMQNPRHLVRRRGQEARLRCSPMKGHSHVYWYRQLPEEGLKFMVYLQKENIIDESGMPKERFSAEFPKEGPSILRIQQVVRGDSAAYFCASSRQPRGNTGAFFGQGTRLTVV.

This clonotype was counted at least ten times. The chain links TRBV20-1 to TRBJ2-1; the D gene could be TRBD1 or TRBD2 (5 bases each). This CDR3 has 11 residues. The ends were cut back, 7 bases at V and 9 bases at J, with 13 bases in the middle. Germline V CDR1 and CDR2: DFQATT, SNEGSKA (reference sequence). CDR3 sequence: CSEVRDGEQFF. The CDR3 DNA reads TGCAGTGAGGTCCGGGACGGTGAGCAGTTCTTC.

About this clonotype: A much larger clonotype is one base distant, so this may be a read error. The chain employs TRBV27 and TRBJ1-1; D is undetermined. The CDR3 is 13 amino acids. Germline V CDR1 and CDR2: MNHEY, SMNVEV (reference sequence). CDR3 sequence: CASSLLDGTEALF. CDR3 DNA sequence: TGTGCCAGCAGTTTGTTGGACGGCACTGAAGCTCTCTTT.

This clonotype was seen at least ten times. The chain joins TRBV4-3 to TRBJ1-5; no reliable D call. Germline V gene lookup returns CDR1 LGHNA and CDR2 YSLEER. The CDR3 runs 13 residues. V was trimmed by 0 bases and J by 5 bases, leaving 5 bases between them. The CDR3 here is CASSQEWDQPQHF. The DNA of the CDR3 is TGCGCCAGCAGCCAAGAGTGGGATCAGCCCCAGCATTTT.

This clonotype was detected many times. This chain joins TRBV7-9 and TRBJ2-2; a weak D match, TRBD1 (5 bases). Germline loops: CDR1 SEHNR, CDR2 FQNEAQ (reference sequence). V lost 5 bases, J lost 1 base, and 8 bases lay in between. The CDR3 totals 14 residues. In DNA, the CDR3 is TGTGCCAGCAGCAATGACAGGAACACCGGGGAGCTGTTTTTT. This sequence encodes CASSNDRNTGELFF.

A note on this clonotype: A much more abundant neighbour one base away suggests this may be a read error. This chain links TRBV27 with TRBJ1-5, with 7 bases aligning to TRBD1. The length of the CDR3 is 17 residues. Germline values: CDR1 MNHEY, CDR2 SMNVEV (reference sequence). The CDR3 nucleotides read TGTGCGCGAAGATCGGGGACAGAAACATATAGCAATCAGCCCCAGCATTTT. It is translated as CARRSGTETYSNQPQHF.

This clonotype has at least ten counts. The CDR3: CASSQQGGDTEAFF. The CDR3 DNA sequence: TGCGCCAGCAGCCAGCAGGGGGGGGACACTGAAGCTTTCTTT. V is TRBV4-3 and J is TRBJ1-1; 7 nucleotides align to TRBD1. Trimming took 3 bases from V and 3 from J; bases not matched to a gene: 4. The CDR3 totals 14 residues. The V gene's germline CDR1 is LGHNA and CDR2 YSLEER.

Many counts were recorded for this clonotype. J is TRBJ2-2 and V is TRBV20-1; 7 bases agree with TRBD1. V was pared by 2 bases and J by 4 bases, with 7 bases of the junction left unmatched. Germline V lookup: CDR1 DFQATT, CDR2 SNEGSKA (reference sequence). This CDR3 has 15 residues. CDR3 loop: CSARYRGWGTGELFF. CDR3 nucleotide sequence: TGCAGTGCTAGATACAGGGGCTGGGGCACCGGGGAGCTGTTTTTT.

Concerning this clonotype itself: The junction differs from germline at one of its ends, possibly a read error. This chain links TRBV6-5 with TRBJ2-1, with D maybe TRBD1 (5 bases). The CDR3 extends over 14 amino acids. From germline, CDR1 is MNHEY and CDR2 SVGAGI. The CDR3 DNA sequence: TGTGCCGGCAGTCACTCGCGGACATACAATGAGCAGTTCTTC. The encoded protein is CAGSHSRTYNEQFF.